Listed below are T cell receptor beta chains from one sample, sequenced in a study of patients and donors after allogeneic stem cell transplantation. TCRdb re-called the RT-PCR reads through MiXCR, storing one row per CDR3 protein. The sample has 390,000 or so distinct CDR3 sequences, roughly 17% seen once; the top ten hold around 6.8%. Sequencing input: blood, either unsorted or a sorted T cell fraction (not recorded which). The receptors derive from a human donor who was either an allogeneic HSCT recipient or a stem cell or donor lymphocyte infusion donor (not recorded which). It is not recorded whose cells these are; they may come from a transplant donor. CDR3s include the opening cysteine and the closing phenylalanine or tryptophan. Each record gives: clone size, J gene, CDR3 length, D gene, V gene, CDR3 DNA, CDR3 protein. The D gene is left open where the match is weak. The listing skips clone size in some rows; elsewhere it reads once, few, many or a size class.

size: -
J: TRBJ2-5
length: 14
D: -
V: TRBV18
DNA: TGTGCCAGCTCACGAACTAACCCCAGGGAGACCCAGTACTTC
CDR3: CASSRTNPRETQYF

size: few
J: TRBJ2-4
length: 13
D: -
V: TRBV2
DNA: TGTGCCAGCAGTTTAGAGGGCAAAAACATTCAGTACTTC
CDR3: CASSLEGKNIQYF

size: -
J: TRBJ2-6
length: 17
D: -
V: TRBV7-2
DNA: TGTGCCAGCAGCTTAAATGAAGAGGACAGTCCCTTTAACGTCCTGACTTTC
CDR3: CASSLNEEDSPFNVLTF

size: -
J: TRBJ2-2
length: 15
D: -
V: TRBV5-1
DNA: TGCGCCAGCAGCCCAGGGGATCTGGACACCGGGGAGCTGTTTTTT
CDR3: CASSPGDLDTGELFF

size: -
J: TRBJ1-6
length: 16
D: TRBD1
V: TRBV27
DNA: TGTGCCAGCAGTTGGGACAGGGGGCACCAAGATTCACCCCTCCACTTT
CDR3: CASSWDRGHQDSPLHF

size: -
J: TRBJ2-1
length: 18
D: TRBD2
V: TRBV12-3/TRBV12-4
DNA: TGTGCCAGCAGTCCACAAAATCCTAGCGGGAGGGGAAGGAATGAGCAGTTCTTC
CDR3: CASSPQNPSGRGRNEQFF

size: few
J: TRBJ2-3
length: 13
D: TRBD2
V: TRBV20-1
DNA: TGCAGTGCTAGCGGGGGGGCCGCGGATACGCAGTATTTT
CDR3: CSASGGAADTQYF

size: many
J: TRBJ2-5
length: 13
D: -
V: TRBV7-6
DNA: TGTGCCAGCAGCTTAGGAGGGTTGGAGACCCAGTACTTC
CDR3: CASSLGGLETQYF

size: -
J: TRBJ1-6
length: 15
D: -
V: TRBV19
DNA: TGTGCCAGTACCAACGGACAGAACTATAATTCACCCCTCCACTTT
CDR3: CASTNGQNYNSPLHF

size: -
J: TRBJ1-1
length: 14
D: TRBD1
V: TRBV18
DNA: TGTGCCAGCTCAAGGGGACAGGGAGTCACTGAAGCTTTCTTT
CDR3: CASSRGQGVTEAFF

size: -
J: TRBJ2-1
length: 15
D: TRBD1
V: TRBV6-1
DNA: TGTGCCAGCAGTGAGGACAGGGGACGAAGGGATGCGCAGTTCTTC
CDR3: CASSEDRGRRDAQFF

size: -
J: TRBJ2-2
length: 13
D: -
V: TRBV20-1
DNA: TGCAGTGCTAGAGCTAGGAGTGCCGGGGAGCTGTTTTTT
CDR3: CSARARSAGELFF

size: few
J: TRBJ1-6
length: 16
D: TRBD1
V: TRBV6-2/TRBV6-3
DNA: TGTGCCAGCAGGGATCCGTCCGGGACAGGGGAATCACCCCTCCACTTT
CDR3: CASRDPSGTGESPLHF

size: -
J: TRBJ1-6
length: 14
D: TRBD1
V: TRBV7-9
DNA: TGTGCCAGCAGCCAGGACAGGCCTAATTCACCCCTCCACTTT
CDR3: CASSQDRPNSPLHF

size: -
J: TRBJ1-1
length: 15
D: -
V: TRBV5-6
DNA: TGTGCCAGCAATTCTCGCGGAGATTGGGTCACTGAAGCTTTCTTT
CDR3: CASNSRGDWVTEAFF

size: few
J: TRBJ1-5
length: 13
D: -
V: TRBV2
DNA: TGTGCCAGCGGTGGGGGCAGGGGAAAGCCCCAGCATTTT
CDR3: CASGGGRGKPQHF

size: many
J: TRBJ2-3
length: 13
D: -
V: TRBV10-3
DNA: TGTGCCATCAGTGAAGGGTACCCAGATACGCAGTATTTT
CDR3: CAISEGYPDTQYF

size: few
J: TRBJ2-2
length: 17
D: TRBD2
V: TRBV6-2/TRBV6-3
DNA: TGTGCCAGCAGTTACGAAACTAGCGGGACGACGTTAGTGGAGCTGTTTTTT
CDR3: CASSYETSGTTLVELFF

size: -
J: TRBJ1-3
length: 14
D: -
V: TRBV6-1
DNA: TGTGCCAGCAAGATGACATATTCTGGAAACACCATATATTTT
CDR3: CASKMTYSGNTIYF

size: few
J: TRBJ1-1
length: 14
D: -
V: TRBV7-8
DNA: TGTGCCAGCAGCTCGGTCTGGTTGAACACTGAAGCTTTCTTT
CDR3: CASSSVWLNTEAFF

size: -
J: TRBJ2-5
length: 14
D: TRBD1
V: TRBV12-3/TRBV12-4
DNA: TGTGCCAGCAGTCCTACAGGGGTTGTCGGGACCCAGTACTTC
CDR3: CASSPTGVVGTQYF

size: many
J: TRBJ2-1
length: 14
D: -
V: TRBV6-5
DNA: TGTGCCAGCAGTTACGGGGGCTCCTACAATGAGCAGTTCTTC
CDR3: CASSYGGSYNEQFF

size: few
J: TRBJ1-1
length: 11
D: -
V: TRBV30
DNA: TGTGCCTGGAACTCGGACTCTGGAGCTTTCTTT
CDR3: CAWNSDSGAFF

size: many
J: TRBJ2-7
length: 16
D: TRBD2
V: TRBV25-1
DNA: TGTGCCAGCAGTAGTGGGACTAGCGGGACCAACTACGAGCAGTACTTC
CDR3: CASSSGTSGTNYEQYF

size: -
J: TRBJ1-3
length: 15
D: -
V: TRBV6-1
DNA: TGTGCCAGCAAACGGACTGAGAACTCTGGAAACACCATATATTTT
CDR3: CASKRTENSGNTIYF

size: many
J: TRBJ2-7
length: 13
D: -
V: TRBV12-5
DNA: TGTGCTAGCTGCCCAGGGACTCTCCACGAGCAGTACTTC
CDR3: CASCPGTLHEQYF

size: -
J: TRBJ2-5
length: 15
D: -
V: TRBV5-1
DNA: TGCGCCAGCAGCTTGGAAGCAGAGGATATAGAGACCCAGTACTTC
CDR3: CASSLEAEDIETQYF

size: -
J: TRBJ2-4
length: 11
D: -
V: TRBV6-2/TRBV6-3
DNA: TGTGCCAGCAGTTATGGCCCGGGTCAGTACTTC
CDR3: CASSYGPGQYF

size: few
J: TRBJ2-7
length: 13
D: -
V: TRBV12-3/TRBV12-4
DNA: TGTGCCAGCAGTTTCGGAAGGGCCTACGAGCAGTACTTC
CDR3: CASSFGRAYEQYF

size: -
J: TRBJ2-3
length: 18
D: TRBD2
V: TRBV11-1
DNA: TGTGCCAGCAGCCGGGGACTAGCGGGAGGGAGAAGCACAGATACGCAGTATTTT
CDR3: CASSRGLAGGRSTDTQYF

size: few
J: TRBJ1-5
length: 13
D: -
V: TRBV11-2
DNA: TGTGCCAGCAGCTTAGTCCAGAATCAGCCCCAGCATTTT
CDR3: CASSLVQNQPQHF

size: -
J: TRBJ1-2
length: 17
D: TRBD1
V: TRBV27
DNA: TGTGCCAGCAGTTCCCGGACAGGGGGCATCGTAGGCTATGGCTACACCTTC
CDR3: CASSSRTGGIVGYGYTF

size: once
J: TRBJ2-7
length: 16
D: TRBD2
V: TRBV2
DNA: TGTACCAGCACCCCGACGAGGACTAGCAGTTCCTACGAGCAGTACTTC
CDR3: CTSTPTRTSSSYEQYF

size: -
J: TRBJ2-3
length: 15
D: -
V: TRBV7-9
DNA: TGTTCCAGCAGCCTAACAGGGAGTTCGGCAGATACGCAGTATTTT
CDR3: CSSSLTGSSADTQYF

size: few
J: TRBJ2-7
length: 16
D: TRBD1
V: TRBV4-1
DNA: TGCGCCAGCAGTCCTTCGACAGGGGGACGATTCCACGAGCAGTACTTC
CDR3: CASSPSTGGRFHEQYF

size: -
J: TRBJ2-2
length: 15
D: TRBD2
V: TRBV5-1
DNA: TGCGCCAGCAGCTTGCTTCTTGGCGGGAGCGCTGCGGTGTTTTTT
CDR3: CASSLLLGGSAAVFF

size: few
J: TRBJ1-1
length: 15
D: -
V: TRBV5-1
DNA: TGCGCCAGCAGCTTGGAGGGCGGGGGGAGCACTGAAGCTTTCTTT
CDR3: CASSLEGGGSTEAFF